The present T cell receptor beta chain was sequenced within a study of Tregs in tolerant kidney transplant recipients. Study-level points and caveats: Expanding Tregs on activated donor B cells appeared to best identify donor-specific TCRbeta clones. Few patients were studied, so findings need validation in larger groups. Tolerant patients' donor-specific Tregs expanded beyond overall Tregs, suggesting antigen-driven growth.

Mixed chimerism was transient after nonmyeloablative marrow transplants from related graft donors. Unstimulated regulatory T cells (CD4+CD25+CD127-), CD4+CD25- non-regulatory cells, CD4 and CD8 cells were FACS-sorted from thawed PBMCs. With respect to this clone: The antigen is undetermined.

Sequenced by immunoSEQ multiplex PCR; TCRdb stores in-frame clones only, minus some. The table includes around 50,000 clones, roughly nine tenths detected once. Trimming took 5 bases from V and 5 from J, leaving 10 bases between them. This CDR3 region has 13 residues. Germline V lookup: CDR1 LNHDA, CDR2 SQIVND (reference sequence). This clonotype originated in a human patient who received a combined kidney and bone marrow transplant. Some T cells may originate from the graft donor. The sequences come from CD8+ T cells from blood (PBMCs), collected 24 months after the transplant. This chain joins TRBV19 and TRBJ2-1, with D unresolved. This CDR3 is CASSLSVHNEQFF. CDR3 DNA sequence: TGTGCCAGTAGTCTCTCGGTCCACAATGAGCAGTTCTTC.